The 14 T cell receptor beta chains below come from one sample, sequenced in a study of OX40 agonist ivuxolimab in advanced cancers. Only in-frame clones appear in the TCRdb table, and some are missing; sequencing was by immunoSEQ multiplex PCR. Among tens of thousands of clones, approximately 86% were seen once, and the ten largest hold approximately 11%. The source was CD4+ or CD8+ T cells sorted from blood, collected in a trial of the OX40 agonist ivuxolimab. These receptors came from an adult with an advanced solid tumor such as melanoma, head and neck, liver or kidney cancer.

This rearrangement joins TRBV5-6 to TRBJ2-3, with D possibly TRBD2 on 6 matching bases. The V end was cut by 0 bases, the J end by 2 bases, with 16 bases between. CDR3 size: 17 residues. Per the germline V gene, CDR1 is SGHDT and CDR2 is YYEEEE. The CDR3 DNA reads TGTGCCAGCAGCTTGGAGACTAGTGGGGGGACCACAGATACGCAGTATTTT. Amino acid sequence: CASSLETSGGTTDTQYF.

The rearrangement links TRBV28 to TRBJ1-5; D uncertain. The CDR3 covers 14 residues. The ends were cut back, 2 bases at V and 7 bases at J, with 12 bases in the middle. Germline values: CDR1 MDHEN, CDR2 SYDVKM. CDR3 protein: CASSLLGRKQPQHF. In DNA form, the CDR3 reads TGTGCCAGCAGTTTACTAGGGAGAAAACAGCCCCAGCATTTT.

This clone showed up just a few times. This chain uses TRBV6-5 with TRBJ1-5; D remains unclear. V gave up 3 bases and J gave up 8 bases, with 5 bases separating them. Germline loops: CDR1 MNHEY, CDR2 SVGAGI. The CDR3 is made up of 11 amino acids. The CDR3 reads CASSYGEPQHF. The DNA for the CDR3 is TGTGCCAGCAGTTATGGGGAGCCCCAGCATTTT.

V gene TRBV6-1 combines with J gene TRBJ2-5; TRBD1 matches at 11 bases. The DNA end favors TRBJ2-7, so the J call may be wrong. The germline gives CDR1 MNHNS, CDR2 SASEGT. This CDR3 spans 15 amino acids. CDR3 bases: TGTGCCAGCAGGGACAGGGGGCTTCGGGGGTACGAGCAGTACTTC. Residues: CASRDRGLRGYEQYF.

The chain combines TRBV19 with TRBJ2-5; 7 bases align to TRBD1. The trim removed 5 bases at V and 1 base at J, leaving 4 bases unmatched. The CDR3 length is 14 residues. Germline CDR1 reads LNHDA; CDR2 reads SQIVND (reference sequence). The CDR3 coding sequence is TGTGCCAGTAGTTCGTGGGACAGCCAAGAGACCCAGTACTTC. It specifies CASSSWDSQETQYF.

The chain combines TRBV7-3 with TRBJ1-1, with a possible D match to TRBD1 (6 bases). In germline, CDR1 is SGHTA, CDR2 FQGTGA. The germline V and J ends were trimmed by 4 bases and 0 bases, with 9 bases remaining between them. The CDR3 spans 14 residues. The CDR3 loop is CASSSDSMNTEAFF. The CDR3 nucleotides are TGTGCCAGCAGCTCGGACAGCATGAACACTGAAGCTTTCTTT.

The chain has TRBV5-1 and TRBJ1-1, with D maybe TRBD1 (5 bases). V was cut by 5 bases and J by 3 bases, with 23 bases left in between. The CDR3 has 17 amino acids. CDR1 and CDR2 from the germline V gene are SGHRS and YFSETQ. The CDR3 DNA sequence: TGCGCCAGCAGGAGTTGGGACGGAGGGATAGGTGACACTGAAGCTTTCTTT. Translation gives CASRSWDGGIGDTEAFF.

DNA for the CDR3: TGTGCCAGCAGTTACGCAGGGTCGATTTATGAGCAGTTCTTC. It codes for CASSYAGSIYEQFF. V is TRBV6-5 and J is TRBJ2-1; D perhaps matches TRBD1 (5 bases). Trimming left V 2 bases short and J 8 bases short, with 13 bases between. Germline V gives CDR1 MNHEY, CDR2 SVGAGI. The CDR3 has 14 residues.

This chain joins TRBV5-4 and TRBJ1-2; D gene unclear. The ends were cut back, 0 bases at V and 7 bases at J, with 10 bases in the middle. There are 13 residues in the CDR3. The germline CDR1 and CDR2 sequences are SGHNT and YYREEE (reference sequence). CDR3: CASSLGDPGGYTF. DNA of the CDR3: TGTGCCAGCAGCTTGGGAGACCCCGGTGGCTACACCTTC.

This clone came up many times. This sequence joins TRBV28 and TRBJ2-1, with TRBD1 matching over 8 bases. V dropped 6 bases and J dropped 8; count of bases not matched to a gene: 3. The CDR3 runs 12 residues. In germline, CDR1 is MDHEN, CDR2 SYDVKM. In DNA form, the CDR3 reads TGTGCCAGCAGCTCGACAGGGGATGAGCAGTTCTTC. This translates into CASSSTGDEQFF.

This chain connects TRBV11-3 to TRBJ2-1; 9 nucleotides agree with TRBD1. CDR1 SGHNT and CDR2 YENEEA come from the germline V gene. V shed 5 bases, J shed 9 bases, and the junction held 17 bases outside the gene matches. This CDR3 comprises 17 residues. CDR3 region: CASSPAGAGQGGSEQFF. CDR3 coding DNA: TGTGCCAGCAGCCCCGCCGGAGCGGGACAGGGAGGTAGTGAGCAGTTCTTC.

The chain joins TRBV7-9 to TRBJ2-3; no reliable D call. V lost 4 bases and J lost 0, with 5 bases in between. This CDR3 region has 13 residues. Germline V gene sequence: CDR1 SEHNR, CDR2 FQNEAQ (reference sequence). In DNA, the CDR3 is TGTGCCAGCAGCTCGGAGAGCACAGATACGCAGTATTTT. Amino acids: CASSSESTDTQYF.

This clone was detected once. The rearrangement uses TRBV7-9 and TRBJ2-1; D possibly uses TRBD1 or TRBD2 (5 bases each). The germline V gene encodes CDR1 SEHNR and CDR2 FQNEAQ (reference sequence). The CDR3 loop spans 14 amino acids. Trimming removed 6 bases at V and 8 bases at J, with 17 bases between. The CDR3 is CASSPTGALDEQFF. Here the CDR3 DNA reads TGTGCCAGCAGTCCAACCGGGGCCCTGGATGAGCAGTTCTTC. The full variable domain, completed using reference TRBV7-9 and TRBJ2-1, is DTGVSQNPRHKITKRGQNVTFRCDPISEHNRLYWYRQTLGQGPEFLTYFQNEAQLEKSRLLSDRFSAERPKGSFSTLEIQRTEQGDSAMYLCASSPTGALDEQFFGPGTRLTVL.

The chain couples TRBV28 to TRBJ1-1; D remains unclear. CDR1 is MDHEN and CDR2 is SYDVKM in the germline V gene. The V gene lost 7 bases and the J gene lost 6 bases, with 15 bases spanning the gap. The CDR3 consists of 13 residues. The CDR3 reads CASTVPWAPEAFF. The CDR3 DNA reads TGTGCCAGCACCGTTCCGTGGGCCCCTGAAGCTTTCTTT.